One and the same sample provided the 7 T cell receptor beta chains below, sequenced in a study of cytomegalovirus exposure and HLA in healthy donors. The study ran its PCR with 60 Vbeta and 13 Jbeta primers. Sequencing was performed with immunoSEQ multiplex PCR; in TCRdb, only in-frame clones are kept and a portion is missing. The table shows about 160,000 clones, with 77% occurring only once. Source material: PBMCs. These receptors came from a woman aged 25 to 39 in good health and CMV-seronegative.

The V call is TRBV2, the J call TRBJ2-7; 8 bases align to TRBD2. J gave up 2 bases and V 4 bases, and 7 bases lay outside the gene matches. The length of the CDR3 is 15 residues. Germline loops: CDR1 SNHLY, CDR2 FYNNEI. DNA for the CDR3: TGTGCCAGCAGTGTTAGCGGGGATCTCGCCTACGAGCAGTACTTC. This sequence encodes CASSVSGDLAYEQYF. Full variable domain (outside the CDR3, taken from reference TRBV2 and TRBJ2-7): EPEVTQTPSHQVTQMGQEVILRCVPISNHLYFYWYRQILGQKVEFLVSFYNNEISEKSEIFDDQFSVERPDGSNFTLKIRSTKLEDSAMYFCASSVSGDLAYEQYFGPGTRLTVT.

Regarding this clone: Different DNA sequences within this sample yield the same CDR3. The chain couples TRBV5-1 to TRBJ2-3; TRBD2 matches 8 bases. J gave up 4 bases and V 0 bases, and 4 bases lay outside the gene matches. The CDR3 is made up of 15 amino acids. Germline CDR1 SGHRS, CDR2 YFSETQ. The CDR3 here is CASSLGLAGADTQYF. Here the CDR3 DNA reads TGCGCCAGCAGCTTGGGCCTAGCGGGTGCAGATACGCAGTATTTT.

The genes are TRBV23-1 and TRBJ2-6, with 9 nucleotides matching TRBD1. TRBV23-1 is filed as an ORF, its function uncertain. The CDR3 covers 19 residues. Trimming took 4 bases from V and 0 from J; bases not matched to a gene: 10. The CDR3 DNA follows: TGCGCCAGCAGTCGAACAGGGGGCCCCTCCCTCTCTGGGGCCAACGTCCTGACTTTC. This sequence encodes CASSRTGGPSLSGANVLTF.

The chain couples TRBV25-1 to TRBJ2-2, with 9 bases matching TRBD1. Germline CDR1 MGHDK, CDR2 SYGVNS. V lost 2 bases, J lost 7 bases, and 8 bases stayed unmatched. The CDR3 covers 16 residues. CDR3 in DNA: TGTGCCAGCAGTGAAGAACAGGGGGCGCGGCTCGGGGAGCTGTTTTTT. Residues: CASSEEQGARLGELFF.

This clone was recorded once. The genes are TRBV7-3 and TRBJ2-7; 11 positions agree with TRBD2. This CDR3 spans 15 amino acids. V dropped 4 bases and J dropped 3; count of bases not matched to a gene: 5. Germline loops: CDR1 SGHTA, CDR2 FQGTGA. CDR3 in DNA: TGTGCCAGCAGCTCATCCGGGACTAGCGGCTACGAGCAGTACTTC. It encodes CASSSSGTSGYEQYF.

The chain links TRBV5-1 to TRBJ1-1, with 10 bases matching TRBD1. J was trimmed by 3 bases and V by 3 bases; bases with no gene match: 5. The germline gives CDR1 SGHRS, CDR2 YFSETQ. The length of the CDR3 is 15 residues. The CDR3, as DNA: TGCGCCAGCAGCTCAGGACAGGGGGGGCACACTGAAGCTTTCTTT. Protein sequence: CASSSGQGGHTEAFF.

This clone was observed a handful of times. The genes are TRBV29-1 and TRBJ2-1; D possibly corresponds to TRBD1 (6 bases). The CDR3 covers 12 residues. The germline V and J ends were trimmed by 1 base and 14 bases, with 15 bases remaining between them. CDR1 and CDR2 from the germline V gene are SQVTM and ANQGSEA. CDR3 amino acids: CSVEATTGSKFF. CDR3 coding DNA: TGCAGCGTTGAAGCCACGACAGGTAGTAAGTTCTTC.